This T cell receptor (beta chain) was recovered during a study of cytomegalovirus exposure and HLA in healthy donors (dated by TCRdb to between 2016 and 2019). At the level of the whole study: In an earlier analysis of some 610 of the donors, approximately 260 Gb of sequence data and 100 million or so unique TCR beta sequences from 150 million to 200 million T cells were reported. Roughly 290 gigabases of sequencing data and 70 million to 100 million unique TCR sequences made up an early release that covered approximately 620 HLA-typed donors. Of the approximately 400 genotyped donors, approximately 81% were placed in the genetic ancestry cluster associated with self-reported Caucasian donors. The study aimed to test whether signatures of past pathogen exposure could be identified by cataloging public T cell receptors. The study used immunosequencing to profile the T cell repertoires of approximately 630 subjects and linked those repertoires to cytomegalovirus serostatus. In addition to the first cohort of 666 subjects, a separate validation cohort of some 120 different subjects was used. To predict cytomegalovirus infection status, the study brought together high-throughput TCR immunosequencing, statistical association of individual TCRs with disease status, and machine learning. In a later analysis, previously published TCR beta repertoires from fewer than 750 donors were re-analyzed and high-resolution HLA genotyping was added so that TCR occurrence patterns could be studied. In the later analysis, no new phenotypic data were used to find candidate immune exposures; instead, reliance was placed on TCR beta sequences and their occurrence across donors. An earlier analysis of about 600 of the donors used high-throughput TCR beta sequencing to judge whether each TCR beta V gene segment behaved as functional or pseudogenic. Donor age, sex, ethnicity and CMV serostatus were collected together with the repertoire data. A later genetic analysis took genome-wide SNP genotypes for about 55% of the 666 donors and used that subset as a discovery cohort. All discovery cohort repertoires had been generated on a single sequencing platform. Both class I and class II loci were covered by HLA typing, at four-digit resolution. Typing coverage varied by locus: roughly 629-640 donors for A, B, C, DRB1 and DQB1; approximately 560 for DQA1; 600 to 610 for DPA1; roughly 450 for DPB1. Roughly five DR-DQ haplotypes were handled as single units for association and clustering, since linkage in the cohort was strong. On average, 235,054 unique TCR beta nucleotide sequences were sequenced per donor among fewer than 500 genotyped donors of the cohort, with about 19% of those sequences being non-productive.

Library method: the immunoSEQ multiplex PCR assay. For the multiplex PCR, a mixture combining 60 forward primers for TCR Vbeta segments and 13 reverse primers for TCR Jbeta segments was used. The CDR3 region of rearranged TCR beta genes was amplified from genomic DNA with a multiplex PCR assay. The Illumina HiSeq System was used to sequence the amplified TCR beta libraries as 87-base-pair reads. On the authors' methods: In a later analysis, about 80 million unique TCR beta chains were counted across the approximately 640 repertoires, and roughly 9.9 million of these chains were shared by at least two donors. Raw reads were error-corrected and collapsed into unique sequences with a nearest-neighbor algorithm that merged closely related sequences to remove PCR and sequencing errors. V, D and J gene segments were assigned by aligning CDR3 sequences to IMGT reference sequences. For a sequence to be retained, a match of at least six nucleotides to both a V gene segment and a J gene segment was required. A rearrangement was called productive if the CDR3 had no stop codons and remained in frame with V and J, and every other rearrangement was called non-productive. Following IMGT convention, CDR3 was defined as the stretch from the second conserved V-encoded cysteine up to the conserved J-encoded phenylalanine. The earlier analysis of 450 to 750 of the donors excluded any sequence lacking an unambiguous match to a single V gene segment. In an earlier analysis of roughly 500 of the donors, V segments were called functional above 56.7% productive rearrangements and were called segregating when the between-donor standard deviation exceeded 5%. A statistical classification framework was developed to diagnose cytomegalovirus status using the catalog of TCR beta chain sequences. A later analysis assigned V and J genes by comparing TCR nucleotide sequences with IMGT/GENE-DB human TR gene sequences. The TCRdist pipeline was used in a later analysis to assign CDR3 sequences and most-parsimonious VDJ recombination scenarios. In a later analysis, every TCR beta chain was defined by the combination of its CDR3 amino acid sequence and its V-gene family, and reads without a unique V-gene family were dropped. As a way to deal with suspected cross-contamination and a sequencing artifact, a later analysis dropped under 600 nucleotide sequences that were highly shared and had low generation probability. In a later analysis, a clonal expansion index was calculated for each public chain from normalized within-repertoire ranks of inferred template counts. A later analysis computed generation probabilities with a VDJ recombination model fitted to out-of-frame rearrangements, and checked the results against IGoR. In a later analysis, hypergeometric tests were used to score TCR-TCR, TCR-HLA and TCR-CMV co-occurrence, with a repertoire-size bias correction applied to TCR pairs. In a later analysis, false discovery rates were estimated by permuting HLA or CMV assignments 20 times. A later analysis grouped co-occurring TCRs with DBSCAN, adding TCRdist sequence similarity when clustering within HLA-allele-positive subsets. For co-occurrence clustering, repertoires with fewer than 30,000 or more than 120,000 public chains were excluded, along with five repertoires with anomalous nucleotide sharing. TCRdb took this table from immuneACCESS and kept in-frame rearrangements with V and J called. Such tables lack part of the clones; where checked against another copy, unresolved V genes explain under half of the gap, and the rest is unexplained. Clone size and V and J calls were adopted from that table, with D and trimming inferred from the DNA. This sample holds about 69,000 clones; 74% were observed only once. The top ten hold around 10% of the sample.

What the work shows at the level of the full study, not this receptor alone: In an earlier analysis of 587 of the donors, most TCR beta V segments appeared in productive rearrangements about 90% or about 30% of the time, broadly matching IMGT annotations. Three of the identified cytomegalovirus-associated TCR beta chains were confirmed in vitro to be specific for cytomegalovirus antigens. Linkage disequilibrium might explain the correlated functional status among segregating V segments, but an unknown experimental factor could not be excluded. A further reported finding was that TCR beta sequences accurately predicted the HLA-A and HLA-B alleles for most subjects in the first cohort. Some 15 rarely observed V segments, including chromosome 9 orphons, were excluded from the earlier analysis of approximately 500 of the donors because counts were too low. The classifier was reported to diagnose cytomegalovirus status with high specificity and sensitivity in both the original and validation cohorts. Most TCR sequences were seen in very few donors, while some public TCRs were found in many individuals. A later analysis found that TCR association rates varied across HLA loci, with DRB1 alleles showing the most associated TCRs and HLA-C alleles the fewest. A later analysis found that most CMV-associated TCR beta chains appeared HLA-restricted, with HLA associations seemingly driven largely by CMV exposure. Some IMGT-functional V segments, including TRBV6-2 and TRBV6-3, could not be told apart with the 87-base-pair reads, so those segments were excluded. It was suggested by the authors that the approach could potentially be generalized to other disease states and immunological phenotypes. Compared with equally common non-associated chains, HLA-associated TCR beta chains in a later analysis were more clonally expanded and had lower generation probabilities. HLA typing was unavailable for some donors at each locus, so association tests used only the typed subset. Sequencing depth was assumed to be roughly uniform across donors in the presence/absence analyses, though that assumption may not hold. CMV serostatus was the only immune exposure information available for the cohort. Strong co-occurrence of HLA alleles, especially DR and DQ, made assigning TCR associations to individual alleles difficult. Only TCR beta chains were sequenced in this cohort, and the absence of alpha or paired-chain data limited detectable features. A cluster of highly shared sequence variants was judged likely to be a technical artifact of the sequencing pipeline. A total of 150 or so TCR beta chains were listed by the study as associated with cytomegalovirus. According to a later analysis, parvovirus B19, influenza, CMV and Epstein-Barr virus appeared linked to several top co-occurrence clusters. In a later genetic analysis, fewer N-insertions in productive TCRs were reported among donors in an Asian-associated ancestry cluster than the approximately 630-donor mean. In a later genetic analysis, a missense DCLRE1C variant was associated with V-gene and J-gene trimming of TCR beta chains, and the association was replicated in an independent cohort. Specific HLA alleles were associated with 16,951 TCR beta sequences at a false discovery rate of 0.05 in a later analysis.

The cohort was made up of 650 to 700 healthy bone marrow donors. Cohort members were all nominally healthy when sampled, although unrecorded immune exposures were likely present. The donor tested CMV seropositive and was one of the 289 seropositive cohort members. A peripheral blood sample was provided by each donor, and peripheral blood mononuclear cells were used for TCR beta sequencing. The Qiagen DNeasy Blood Extraction Kit was used to extract genomic DNA from the blood cell samples. The CDR3 holds 16 amino acids from the cysteine to the phenylalanine. Only CDR3 DNA is held: 48 bases, read in frame from base 1. For CDR1 and CDR2, the germline V gene lists SGHRS and YFSETQ. The V end loses 3 bases and the J end loses 0 bases, and a stretch of 12 bases separates them. Notes on this clone: The antigen it recognizes is unknown. No much larger clone exists at a distance of one base, and base qualities are not known.

The chain is encoded by TRBV5-1 joined to TRBJ1-4, with a tentative D gene TRBD1 over 5 matching bases. The origin of this receptor is a woman between 55 and 75 years old in good health and CMV-seropositive. The sample taken for sequencing was PBMCs. In nucleotide form, the sequence is TGCGCCAGCAGCTGGGGCCCCCAGTCAACTAATGAAAAACTGTTTTTT. The encoded protein is CASSWGPQSTNEKLFF.